The rows below give T cell receptor beta chains drawn from one sample of a study of siplizumab effects on memory and regulatory T cells. The assay was immunoSEQ multiplex PCR, and TCRdb's table has in-frame clones only and misses some. The sample records tens of thousands of clones, 90% to 95% being singletons. The sample was non-Treg CD4+ T cells sorted from blood. These receptors were collected from a human donor in good health. Each CDR3 is given with its conserved first and last residue. The order of the fields is J gene, V gene, CDR3 length, CDR3 protein.

j_gene: TRBJ2-3
v_gene: TRBV19
len: 14
CDR3aa: CASSTLLGTDTQYF

j_gene: TRBJ2-7
v_gene: TRBV10-3
len: 14
CDR3aa: CAISVGQGNYEQYF

j_gene: TRBJ1-3
v_gene: TRBV6-5
len: 14
CDR3aa: CASRRDTSGNTIYF

j_gene: TRBJ2-1
v_gene: TRBV30
len: 14
CDR3aa: CAWSVTGPYNEQFF

j_gene: TRBJ2-7
v_gene: TRBV7-9
len: 14
CDR3aa: CASSTLQGGHEQYF

j_gene: TRBJ2-6
v_gene: TRBV27
len: 18
CDR3aa: CASSLVVPLVLGANVLTF

j_gene: TRBJ2-5
v_gene: TRBV7-9
len: 14
CDR3aa: CASSLAGGQETQYF

j_gene: TRBJ2-1
v_gene: TRBV11-1
len: 19
CDR3aa: CASSSTAASSGSSYNEQFF

j_gene: TRBJ2-7
v_gene: TRBV5-1
len: 14
CDR3aa: CASSLAVTPYEQYF

j_gene: TRBJ2-3
v_gene: TRBV19
len: 14
CDR3aa: CASSKQGRTDTQYF

j_gene: TRBJ2-6
v_gene: TRBV7-2
len: 18
CDR3aa: CASSYSGRPFSGANVLTF

j_gene: TRBJ1-1
v_gene: TRBV2
len: 13
CDR3aa: CASSGRDGTEAFF

j_gene: TRBJ1-2
v_gene: TRBV27
len: 16
CDR3aa: CASSGSGVGLRHGYTF

j_gene: TRBJ1-5
v_gene: TRBV6-1
len: 14
CDR3aa: CASSERLGNQPQHF

j_gene: TRBJ2-2
v_gene: TRBV25-1
len: 16
CDR3aa: CASRGPGPGGTGELFF

j_gene: TRBJ1-1
v_gene: TRBV12-5
len: 14
CDR3aa: CASGLGQPNTEAFF

j_gene: TRBJ2-7
v_gene: TRBV15
len: 16
CDR3aa: CATSRDPTGGPSEQYF

j_gene: TRBJ1-4
v_gene: TRBV5-1
len: 16
CDR3aa: CASSFGSGGTNEKLFF

j_gene: TRBJ2-5
v_gene: TRBV5-4
len: 15
CDR3aa: CASSQGTGGQETQYF

j_gene: TRBJ1-2
v_gene: TRBV19
len: 16
CDR3aa: CASKARTGLVNYGYTF

j_gene: TRBJ1-2
v_gene: TRBV20-1
len: 10
CDR3aa: CSAPDVGYTF

j_gene: TRBJ2-3
v_gene: TRBV4-3
len: 14
CDR3aa: CASSPLAGSDTQYF

j_gene: TRBJ1-5
v_gene: TRBV28
len: 14
CDR3aa: CASSLSSSNQPQHF

j_gene: TRBJ2-7
v_gene: TRBV4-2
len: 14
CDR3aa: CASSQGQASYEQYF

j_gene: TRBJ2-5
v_gene: TRBV11-3
len: 13
CDR3aa: CASSGVLQETQYF

j_gene: TRBJ2-3
v_gene: TRBV9
len: 19
CDR3aa: CASSAPFRTSGGDTDTQYF

j_gene: TRBJ2-7
v_gene: TRBV7-3
len: 15
CDR3aa: CASSSRQRYSYEQYF

j_gene: TRBJ2-5
v_gene: TRBV4-1
len: 17
CDR3aa: CASSQDPSGTLQETQYF

j_gene: TRBJ1-1
v_gene: TRBV4-3
len: 16
CDR3aa: CASSQDNPGTNGEAFF

j_gene: TRBJ2-3
v_gene: TRBV13
len: 15
CDR3aa: CASSSLAGSTDTQYF

j_gene: TRBJ1-2
v_gene: TRBV27
len: 14
CDR3aa: CASSSPTETYGYTF

j_gene: TRBJ2-1
v_gene: TRBV25-1
len: 13
CDR3aa: CASRSSGSNEQFF

j_gene: TRBJ2-2
v_gene: TRBV11-2
len: 17
CDR3aa: CASSLVLGQGNTGELFF

j_gene: TRBJ1-2
v_gene: TRBV6-5
len: 12
CDR3aa: CASSYPRGGYTF

j_gene: TRBJ2-6
v_gene: TRBV30
len: 13
CDR3aa: CAWSVGGANVLTF

j_gene: TRBJ2-2
v_gene: TRBV6-5
len: 14
CDR3aa: CASRGLADGGELFF

j_gene: TRBJ2-7
v_gene: TRBV5-1
len: 16
CDR3aa: CASSFTLGTVSYEQYF

j_gene: TRBJ2-7
v_gene: TRBV10-3
len: 13
CDR3aa: CAISETGPWEQYF

j_gene: TRBJ1-5
v_gene: TRBV18
len: 15
CDR3aa: CASSPPNRGAQPQHF

j_gene: TRBJ2-1
v_gene: TRBV19
len: 15
CDR3aa: CASSKTRLTYNEQFF

j_gene: TRBJ1-6
v_gene: TRBV5-6
len: 16
CDR3aa: CASSSDPGSYNSPLHF

j_gene: TRBJ2-3
v_gene: TRBV6-5
len: 15
CDR3aa: CASSSRNRDSQRANF

j_gene: TRBJ2-7
v_gene: TRBV15
len: 15
CDR3aa: CATSRDITALGEQYF

j_gene: TRBJ1-2
v_gene: TRBV30
len: 13
CDR3aa: CAWSRGANYGYTF

j_gene: TRBJ1-5
v_gene: TRBV5-6
len: 14
CDR3aa: CASSRGQGNQPQHF

j_gene: TRBJ1-4
v_gene: TRBV30
len: 15
CDR3aa: CACISYRQEGGKLFF

j_gene: TRBJ2-2
v_gene: TRBV4-1
len: 16
CDR3aa: CASSQERQVGTGELFF

j_gene: TRBJ1-3
v_gene: TRBV6-1
len: 15
CDR3aa: CASSEATDSGNTIYF

j_gene: TRBJ2-7
v_gene: TRBV5-1
len: 11
CDR3aa: CASSRYYEQYF

j_gene: TRBJ2-7
v_gene: TRBV6-5
len: 13
CDR3aa: CASSYGTSGEQYF

j_gene: TRBJ1-5
v_gene: TRBV19
len: 15
CDR3aa: CASSSQGMVRQPQHF

j_gene: TRBJ2-1
v_gene: TRBV27
len: 16
CDR3aa: CASSSSAGGSYNEQFF